Here is one T cell receptor beta chain with its context. Its specific antigen is unknown. Qualities for individual bases were not recorded, and no much larger clone is one base off. Trimming at the junction amounts to 3 bases on V and 7 bases on J, and the germline ends lie 18 bases apart. CDR1 and CDR2 are drawn from the germline V gene: SGHTA, FQGTGA. Spanning cysteine to phenylalanine, the CDR3 consists of 15 amino acids. Only the CDR3 DNA is retained, 45 bases long and in frame from the first base. The time point label, as the study defines it: 20 to 25 months on ibrutinib. For TCR beta library preparation, roughly 2 micrograms of genomic DNA was extracted from cryopreserved PBMCs. Longitudinal blood samples from CLL patients on ibrutinib monotherapy underwent high-throughput TCR beta sequencing. The patients took part in an open-label, single-center phase 2 trial of ibrutinib monotherapy. On a MiSeq, deep resolution sequencing aimed for a depth between 1 in 1 million and 1 in 200,000 T cells, with each clonotype covered approximately 9.8x on average. The immunoSEQ hsTCRB Kit was used to generate TCR beta libraries. The study's own analysis went as follows. The data were analyzed with ImmunoSEQ Analyzer and ImmunoSEQ Data Assistant, and V, D and J gene assignments followed IMGT definitions. Clonality, which ranges from 0 to 1, was calculated by subtracting the normalized Shannon entropy of productive rearrangement frequencies from one. Only overrepresented clonotypes making up at least 0.05% of the repertoire of each patient were included in the public clonotype analysis. Repertoires from about a dozen age-matched healthy donors in immuneACCESS were used as clonality controls. TCRdb took this table from immuneACCESS and kept in-frame rearrangements with V and J called. Such tables lack part of the clones; where checked against another copy, unresolved V genes explain under half of the gap, and the rest is unexplained. The V and J calls and clone size were taken over from that table, and D and trimming were inferred from the DNA. This sample holds more than 60,000 clones; around 78% were observed only once. 38% of the sample lies in the top ten.

The data were taken from a study of cytotoxic CD8 clonotypes in ibrutinib-treated CLL (dated by TCRdb to the early 2020s). Some background on the complete study: The cohort included around 15 treatment-naive and about a dozen relapsed/refractory patients; around 18 were IGHV unmutated. Partial responses were observed in 24 patients and complete responses in 2; after a median follow-up of 68 months, remission was maintained in 15 or so patients and progression was observed in roughly twelve. Samples at response were collected after a median of 12 months of treatment, with a range of 6 to 36 months. On average, each sample yielded 255,043 productive templates and under 95,000 productive rearrangements. Longitudinal samples were available for 26 of the 86 trial participants. Cryopreserved peripheral blood mononuclear cells were obtained before treatment, at response, and at either sustained remission or disease progression. Patients were still on ibrutinib when every remission and progressive disease sample was collected. Study-level results and caveats: At baseline, clonality was higher than in age-matched healthy donors and showed a strong correlation with circulating CD8+ T-cell counts. Lymph node repertoires were not examined, and the timing of sampling was not matched between patients in sustained remission and those whose disease progressed. Public clonotypes were rare and either contracted or stayed stable during treatment, and the rise in clonality at ibrutinib response reflected the expansion of private clonotypes. At ibrutinib response clonality went up, during sustained remission it held steady, and at progression it dropped back toward baseline.

Recombination linked TRBV7-3 to TRBJ1-2; there is no confident call for the D gene. The sample in question was PBMCs, obtained after 24 months of ibrutinib treatment. This sequence originates from a human donor with chronic lymphocytic leukemia. The encoded CDR3 is CASSFNRGSALGYTF. The base sequence is TGTGCCAGCAGCTTCAACCGTGGGAGCGCACTTGGCTACACCTTC.